The entry below gives a single T cell receptor beta chain sequence along with its context. Antigen: not known. This sample is drawn from a study of blood T cells in healthy people across ages. Broader study findings: More naive CD4+ cells and higher diversity were found in long-lived than in aged donors. Age showed a roughly linear inverse relationship with TCR beta diversity per million T cells.

Each donor was a healthy Caucasian individual from Russia, aged about 6 to 95. This CDR3 comprises 15 residues. Germline V lookup: CDR1 LNHNV, CDR2 YYDKDF (reference sequence). V was shortened by 0 bases and J by 2 bases, with 8 bases between the two germline ends. The authors ran a second PCR of 7 to 11 cycles using a sample-barcoded 5' primer and a J-beta primer mix. No fewer than 2.5 million CDR3-containing paired-end reads came from each sample. TCRdb re-called the 5' RACE reads through MiXCR, storing one row per CDR3 protein. The sample has about 1.1 million distinct CDR3 sequences, around two fifths seen once.

This TCR derives from a man aged 18 to 29 in good health. The genes are TRBV15 and TRBJ2-4, with D perhaps TRBD2 (5 bases). The material sequenced was blood. CDR3 sequence: CATSRDRESKNIQYF. The CDR3 DNA reads TGTGCCACCAGCAGAGATCGGGAATCCAAAAACATTCAGTACTTC.